This entry concerns a single T cell receptor (beta chain). Antigen unknown. Primers included in the PCR were 60 Vbeta and 13 Jbeta primers. Sequencing was performed with immunoSEQ multiplex PCR; in TCRdb, only in-frame clones are kept and a portion is missing. The sample lists about 300,000 clones; 86% were seen once. The record originates from a study of cytomegalovirus exposure and HLA in healthy donors. Whole-study results and caveats: For TCR beta chains, V- and J-gene trimming was later linked to a missense DCLRE1C variant. Compared with the roughly 730-donor mean, an Asian-associated ancestry cluster reportedly had fewer N-insertions, according to a later analysis. Most subjects' HLA-A and HLA-B alleles were reportedly predicted from TCR beta sequences.

Per germline, CDR1 GTSNPN and CDR2 SVGIG (reference sequence). The CDR3 length is 16 residues. Trimming stripped 1 base from V and 7 bases from J, with 20 bases between. This sequence joins TRBV30 and TRBJ2-1; D is possibly TRBD2 (5 bases). Sequences were obtained from PBMCs. This TCR came from a man aged 35-49 years in good health and CMV-seropositive. The CDR3 nucleotides read TGTGCCTGGAGTGCCCGGGTGGCGGGCTACCGGAATGAGCAGTTCTTC. This translates into CAWSARVAGYRNEQFF.